The clone carrying this T cell receptor beta chain was detected ten times or more. This sample was included in a study of prognosis after radiotherapy for stage I lung cancer. TCR beta CDR3 amplification from genomic DNA was performed by two-round multiplex PCR. Gene-specific TRBV and TRBJ primers were used in PCR round one. A single record per CDR3 protein comes from TCRdb applying MiXCR to the multiplex PCR reads. The repertoire holds 25,000 to 35,000 distinct CDR3 sequences, about 43% seen once, with 16% in the top ten. The CDR3 runs to 14 residues. V dropped 1 base and J dropped 4 bases, with 11 bases sitting between them. CDR1 and CDR2 from the germline V gene are SGHVS and FNYEAQ.

The material was PBMCs, obtained before or after stereotactic body radiation therapy (not recorded which). The chain links TRBV7-6 to TRBJ2-7, with D perhaps TRBD2 (6 bases). The sequence derives from a donor over 45 with non-small cell lung cancer. The CDR3 loop is CASSLEVGGYEQYF. CDR3 DNA sequence: TGTGCCAGCAGCTTAGAGGTGGGGGGTTACGAGCAGTACTTC.